These T cell receptor beta chains were read from a single sample in a study of Graves' ophthalmopathy and Graves' hyperthyroidism. MiXCR, run by TCRdb on the multiplex PCR reads, gives a single entry per CDR3 protein. The sample records hundreds of thousands of distinct CDR3 sequences, about a fifth being singletons. Sequencing was done on a sample of peripheral blood. The receptors originated from a woman aged 18-29 years with stable Graves' hyperthyroidism. Some clones in this sample may be carry-over from other donors' samples. CDR3s include the opening cysteine and the closing phenylalanine or tryptophan. The order of the fields is J gene, clone size, D gene, V gene, CDR3 protein, CDR3 DNA. A D gene is named only where the DNA matches it firmly. The size entry is marked missing in some rows and otherwise reads once, few, many or a size class.

>TRBJ2-1|.|TRBD1|TRBV6-2/TRBV6-3
CASSRDRGLEQFF
TGTGCCAGCAGCCGGGACAGGGGGCTTGAGCAGTTCTTC
>TRBJ2-7|.|.|TRBV7-2
CASSLDSGYEQYF
TGTGCCAGCAGCTTAGATTCTGGGTACGAGCAGTACTTC
>TRBJ2-5|few|TRBD2|TRBV12-3/TRBV12-4
CASSKPGLAGGRPETQYF
TGTGCCAGCAGTAAACCGGGACTAGCGGGGGGGCGACCAGAGACCCAGTACTTC
>TRBJ2-2|many|.|TRBV5-1
CATTRGEADTGELFF
TGCGCCACTACGAGGGGGGAAGCGGACACCGGGGAGCTGTTTTTT
>TRBJ1-1|few|.|TRBV12-3/TRBV12-4
CASSPQLITEAFF
TGTGCCAGCAGTCCCCAACTTATCACTGAAGCTTTCTTT
>TRBJ1-6|few|.|TRBV19
CAIGPSPLHF
TGTGCCATCGGACCTTCACCCCTCCACTTT
>TRBJ1-1|many|.|TRBV3-1
CASSQGHQNTEAFF
TGTGCCAGCAGCCAGGGACACCAAAACACTGAAGCTTTCTTT
>TRBJ2-7|many|.|TRBV19
CASSPRAPDPYEQYF
TGTGCCAGTAGTCCACGCGCTCCCGATCCCTACGAGCAGTACTTC
>TRBJ2-7|many|.|TRBV28
CASSLLLAYEQYF
TGTGCCAGCAGTTTATTGCTAGCCTACGAGCAGTACTTC
>TRBJ1-2|.|TRBD1|TRBV7-6
CASSLGGVGQGANYGYTF
TGTGCCAGCAGCTTAGGGGGAGTGGGACAGGGTGCTAACTATGGCTACACCTTC
>TRBJ2-4|many|TRBD1|TRBV6-2/TRBV6-3
CASRSPRTGKNIQYF
TGTGCCAGCAGAAGCCCGCGGACAGGGAAAAACATTCAGTACTTC
>TRBJ2-4|.|.|TRBV14
CASSQDPWTENIQYF
TGTGCCAGCAGCCAAGATCCCTGGACAGAAAACATTCAGTACTTC
>TRBJ2-2|few|TRBD2|TRBV12-3/TRBV12-4
CASRPTSGGDGELFF
TGTGCCAGCAGACCGACTAGCGGGGGTGACGGGGAGCTGTTTTTT
>TRBJ2-7|many|.|TRBV15
CATSREIYASYEQYF
TGTGCCACCAGCAGAGAGATCTACGCATCATACGAGCAGTACTTC
>TRBJ2-2|few|.|TRBV6-2/TRBV6-3
CASSHNRDPNTGELFF
TGTGCCAGCAGTCACAACCGGGACCCCAACACCGGGGAGCTGTTTTTT
>TRBJ2-2|many|.|TRBV5-1
CASSLGNGELFF
TGCGCCAGCAGCTTGGGCAACGGGGAGCTGTTTTTT
>TRBJ1-2|many|.|TRBV6-1
CASSESGVYGYTF
TGTGCCAGCAGTGAATCGGGGGTATATGGCTACACCTTC
>TRBJ2-7|few|.|TRBV3-1
CASSQDLSGVYEQYF
TGTGCCAGCAGCCAAGATTTGTCGGGAGTATACGAGCAGTACTTC
>TRBJ1-5|many|.|TRBV19
CASSIQVHQPQHF
TGTGCCAGTAGTATACAGGTCCATCAGCCCCAGCATTTT